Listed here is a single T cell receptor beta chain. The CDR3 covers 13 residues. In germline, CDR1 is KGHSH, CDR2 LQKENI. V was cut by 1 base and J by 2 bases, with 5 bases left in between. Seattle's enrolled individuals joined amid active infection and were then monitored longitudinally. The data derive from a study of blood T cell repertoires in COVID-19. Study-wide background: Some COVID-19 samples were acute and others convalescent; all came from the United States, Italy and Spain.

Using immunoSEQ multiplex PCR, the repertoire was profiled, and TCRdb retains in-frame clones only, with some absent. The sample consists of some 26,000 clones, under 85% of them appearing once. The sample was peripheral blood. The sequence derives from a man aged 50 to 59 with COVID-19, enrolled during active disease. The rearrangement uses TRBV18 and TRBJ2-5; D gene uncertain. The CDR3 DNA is TGTGCCAGCTCACCACGGCAGCAAGAGACCCAGTACTTC. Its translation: CASSPRQQETQYF.